A single sample gave rise to the 25 T cell receptor beta chains below, sequenced in a study of blood T cell repertoires in COVID-19. Only in-frame clones appear in the TCRdb table, and some are missing; sequencing was by immunoSEQ multiplex PCR. The sample contains under 200,000 clones, roughly 82% of which appear only once. The sample was PBMCs or T cells enriched from blood (not recorded which). The receptors derive from a man aged 45-60 years who had recovered from COVID-19.

J is TRBJ1-5 and V is TRBV18; 7 nucleotides line up with TRBD1. Per germline, CDR1 KGHSH and CDR2 LQKENI. Trimming at V came to 6 bases and at J to 2 bases, leaving 1 base not matched to a gene. This CDR3 has 13 amino acids. CDR3 sequence reads: CASSQGGNQPQHF. In DNA, the CDR3 is TGTGCCAGCTCGCAGGGGGGCAATCAGCCCCAGCATTTT.

This rearrangement joins TRBV7-9 to TRBJ1-1; 7 bases match TRBD1. The CDR3 length is 14 residues. Per the germline V gene, CDR1 is SEHNR and CDR2 is FQNEAQ (reference sequence). V gave up 4 bases and J gave up 3 bases; unmatched junction bases: 5. CDR3 sequence: CASSSLQGDTEAFF. CDR3 bases: TGTGCCAGCAGCTCGCTCCAGGGGGACACTGAAGCTTTCTTT.

The chain combines TRBV19 with TRBJ2-2, with TRBD2 as a possible D gene (6 bases). V lost 5 bases to trimming and J lost 4 bases, with 14 bases between them. CDR1 is LNHDA and CDR2 is SQIVND in the germline V gene (reference sequence). The CDR3 length is 15 residues. CDR3 coding DNA: TGTGCCAGTAGTTCGCGGTCGGGAGCCACCGGGGAGCTGTTTTTT. This encodes CASSSRSGATGELFF.

This clone was seen once. V and J are TRBV27 and TRBJ2-7, with 7 nucleotides matching TRBD1. The CDR3 spans 13 residues. The germline gives CDR1 MNHEY, CDR2 SMNVEV (reference sequence). V dropped 9 bases and J dropped 3; count of bases not matched to a gene: 8. The chain's CDR3 is CASPPGTDYEQYF. DNA of the CDR3: TGTGCCAGTCCACCCGGGACAGACTACGAGCAGTACTTC.

The genes are TRBV3-1 (or the pseudogene TRBV3-2) and TRBJ1-4; possible D gene TRBD1, 6 bases. Trimming removed 3 bases from V and 7 bases from J, with 15 bases in between. The CDR3 length is 15 residues. Germline V gene sequence: CDR1 LGHDT, CDR2 YNNKEL (reference sequence). The CDR3 region has the DNA TGTGCCAGCAGCCATTCAGGGGCCGCGGGTGAAAAACTGTTTTTT. Protein: CASSHSGAAGEKLFF.

Here the CDR3 reads CASSGDRVREQYF. The CDR3 DNA follows: TGTGCCAGCAGTGGAGACAGGGTGCGCGAGCAGTACTTC. The genes are TRBV2 and TRBJ2-7; TRBD1 agrees at 7 bases. V lost 4 bases and J lost 6; bases outside the gene matches: 6. Germline values: CDR1 SNHLY, CDR2 FYNNEI. CDR3 length: 13 amino acids.

The chain has TRBV11-3 and TRBJ2-1; maybe TRBD2 (6 bases). The CDR3 length is 13 residues. Per the germline V gene, CDR1 is SGHNT and CDR2 is YENEEA. The V and J ends lost 3 bases and 7 bases respectively, with 10 bases between them. The CDR3 DNA follows: TGTGCCAGCAGCTTGGAGGGCGTAAATGAGCAGTTCTTC. Protein product: CASSLEGVNEQFF.

This chain joins TRBV3-1 (or the pseudogene TRBV3-2) and TRBJ1-2, with 12 bases identical to TRBD1. CDR1 and CDR2 (germline): LGHDT, YNNKEL (reference sequence). Losses at the gene ends were 5 bases for V and 6 bases for J; bases not matched to a gene: 7. The CDR3 runs 15 residues. This CDR3 reads CASSSGTGGSDGYTF. The CDR3 DNA follows: TGTGCCAGCAGCTCCGGGACAGGGGGCTCTGATGGCTACACCTTC.

Only a few counts were recorded for this clone. V and J are TRBV27 and TRBJ1-2; D possibly corresponds to TRBD1 (6 bases). The CDR3 loop spans 19 amino acids. V lost 4 bases and J 2 bases, leaving 26 bases between the germline ends. Germline CDR1 and CDR2: MNHEY and SMNVEV (reference sequence). The CDR3: CASSSRQAGAFRENYGYTF. The CDR3 bases are TGTGCCAGCAGTTCCCGACAGGCTGGGGCTTTTAGAGAAAACTATGGCTACACCTTC.

The chain couples TRBV30 to TRBJ2-5, with D possibly matching TRBD2 (5 bases). With 5 bases removed from V and 2 bases from J, the gap between germline ends came to 9 bases. The CDR3 spans 12 residues. The germline V gene encodes CDR1 GTSNPN and CDR2 SVGIG (reference sequence). CDR3 nucleotide sequence: TGTGCCTGGTCGAGGGTTCAAGAGACCCAGTACTTC. Its protein is CAWSRVQETQYF.

The V and J genes are TRBV9 and TRBJ1-6, with 7 nucleotides matching TRBD1. CDR3 size: 14 residues. V lost 1 base and J lost 8; bases outside the gene matches: 3. CDR1 and CDR2 (germline): SGDLS, YYNGEE. The CDR3 DNA follows: TGTGCCAGCAGCGTATTCGACAGGGATTCACCCCTCCACTTT. This gives the protein CASSVFDRDSPLHF.

This clone was detected only once. This chain connects TRBV30 to TRBJ2-3; the D gene is possibly TRBD2 (7 bases). V shed 7 bases and J shed 3 bases, with 17 bases lying between them. The CDR3 length is 14 residues. Germline CDR1 and CDR2: GTSNPN and SVGIG (reference sequence). The DNA for the CDR3 is TGTGCCTCAGAGGGGGGGCTGAGAACAGATACGCAGTATTTT. Translated: CASEGGLRTDTQYF. The whole variable domain, filled in from reference TRBV30 and TRBJ2-3, reads SQTIHQWPATLVQPVGSPLSLECTVEGTSNPNLYWYRQAAGRGLQLLFYSVGIGQISSEVPQNLSASRPQDRQFILSSKKLLLSDSGFYLCASEGGLRTDTQYFGPGTRLTVL.

This chain joins TRBV28 and TRBJ2-1; 9 bases are a match to TRBD1. The CDR3 is 15 amino acids. Germline-derived CDR1 and CDR2 are MDHEN and SYDVKM. V trimming: 2 bases; J trimming: 8 bases; junction bases outside the gene matches: 7. The CDR3 loop reads CASSLRGTGRHEQFF. CDR3 nucleotides: TGTGCCAGCAGTTTACGGGGGACAGGGAGGCATGAGCAGTTCTTC.

The CDR3: CASSPGGGSGNTIYF. The CDR3 DNA is TGTGCCAGCAGCCCCGGGGGGGGCTCTGGAAACACCATATATTTT. The rearrangement links TRBV7-6 to TRBJ1-3; tentatively, D is TRBD1 (5 bases). Trimming stripped 5 bases from V and 0 bases from J, with 11 bases between. The CDR3 length is 15 residues. Germline V gene data show CDR1 as SGHVS and CDR2 as FNYEAQ.

The gene calls are TRBV28 and TRBJ2-3; unclear D gene. V was trimmed by 5 bases and J by 6 bases, leaving 9 bases between them. CDR1 and CDR2 (germline): MDHEN, SYDVKM. The CDR3 is 12 residues long. Here the CDR3 reads CASSIPRDTQYF. The CDR3 coding sequence is TGTGCCAGCAGTATCCCTCGGGATACGCAGTATTTT.

Comments on this clone: Other DNA sequences in this sample translate to the same CDR3. The chain combines TRBV5-1 with TRBJ1-3, with a weak D call TRBD1 (6 bases). Germline CDR1 and CDR2: SGHRS and YFSETQ. This CDR3 is built from 14 residues. The ends were cut back, 0 bases at V and 4 bases at J, with 8 bases in the middle. For the CDR3, the DNA is TGCGCCAGCAGCTTGGTGGGACAAGGAAACACCATATATTTT. It specifies CASSLVGQGNTIYF. Full variable domain (outside the CDR3, taken from reference TRBV5-1 and TRBJ1-3): KAGVTQTPRYLIKTRGQQVTLSCSPISGHRSVSWYQQTPGQGLQFLFEYFSETQRNKGNFPGRFSGRQFSNSRSEMNVSTLELGDSALYLCASSLVGQGNTIYFGEGSWLTVV.

The chain is built from TRBV30 and TRBJ1-4, with D possibly being TRBD1 (5 bases). Per the germline V gene, CDR1 is GTSNPN and CDR2 is SVGIG (reference sequence). V lost 4 bases and J 8 bases, leaving 29 bases between the germline ends. CDR3 length: 18 residues. This chain's CDR3 is CAWTSPTPRGEGKEKLFF. As DNA, the CDR3 is TGTGCCTGGACTAGCCCGACCCCGAGAGGGGAGGGAAAAGAAAAACTGTTTTTT.

This chain uses TRBV14 with TRBJ2-1, with unresolved D. Trimming took off 4 bases at V and 6 bases at J, with 13 bases between the two ends. The CDR3 sequence is 14 residues long. CDR1 is SGHDN, CDR2 FVKESK, per germline. The CDR3 loop is CASSPHGRSNEQFF. The DNA of the CDR3 is TGTGCCAGCAGCCCCCACGGCAGGTCCAATGAGCAGTTCTTC.

This clone was counted once. The chain couples TRBV9 to TRBJ1-1, with 8 bases that match TRBD1. The CDR3 runs to 14 residues. Germline lookup yields CDR1 SGDLS and CDR2 YYNGEE. V lost 4 bases to trimming and J lost 5 bases; unmatched junction nucleotides: 7. The CDR3 reads CASSPTGGGTEAFF. CDR3 sequence (DNA): TGTGCCAGCAGCCCCACAGGGGGAGGAACTGAAGCTTTCTTT. The full variable domain, in which reference TRBV9 and TRBJ1-1 provide the parts outside the CDR3, is DSGVTQTPKHLITATGQRVTLRCSPRSGDLSVYWYQQSLDQGLQFLIQYYNGEERAKGNILERFSAQQFPDLHSELNLSSLELGDSALYFCASSPTGGGTEAFFGQGTRLTVV.

The rearrangement links TRBV9 to TRBJ2-5; 11 bases agree with TRBD2. Germline values: CDR1 SGDLS, CDR2 YYNGEE. The J segment lost 5 bases and the V segment lost 0 bases, leaving 9 bases of the junction unmatched. The CDR3 has 17 amino acids. DNA for the CDR3: TGTGCCAGCAGCGTAGTCCCAATAGCGGGGGGGCAGGAGACCCAGTACTTC. The encoded protein is CASSVVPIAGGQETQYF.

The chain combines TRBV4-2 with TRBJ1-5; D remains unclear. This CDR3 region has 13 residues. V lost 3 bases, J lost 5 bases, and 8 bases lay in between. Looked up from germline, CDR1 is LGHNA and CDR2 is YNFKEQ. The CDR3 is CASSQRSHQPQHF. CDR3 in DNA: TGTGCCAGCAGCCAGAGGTCCCATCAGCCCCAGCATTTT.

The rearrangement links TRBV28 to TRBJ1-2, with D possibly TRBD1 on 6 matching bases. Per the germline V gene, CDR1 is MDHEN and CDR2 is SYDVKM. Trimming took 1 base from V and 3 from J, leaving 12 bases between them. The CDR3 has 15 amino acids. The CDR3 here is CASSLSDSYYYGYTF. CDR3 DNA sequence: TGTGCCAGCAGTTTATCGGACAGCTATTACTATGGCTACACCTTC.

V usage is TRBV7-3 and J usage is TRBJ1-2; TRBD1 matches 9 bases. In germline, CDR1 is SGHTA, CDR2 FQGTGA. The CDR3 spans 13 residues. J lost 7 bases, V lost 5 bases, and 5 bases had no gene match. The CDR3 sequence: CASSPTGGSGYTF. Written as DNA, the CDR3 is TGTGCCAGCAGCCCGACAGGGGGTAGTGGCTACACCTTC.

The chain joins TRBV5-1 to TRBJ1-2; 7 nucleotides align to TRBD1. With 2 bases clipped from V and 2 bases from J, the junction kept 0 bases outside the gene matches. This CDR3 is 13 amino acids long. Germline values: CDR1 SGHRS, CDR2 YFSETQ. The CDR3 nucleotides are TGCGCCAGCAGCTTACAGGGGAACTATGGCTACACCTTC. Its protein is CASSLQGNYGYTF.

The chain recombines TRBV7-9 with TRBJ1-6, with 9 bases lining up with TRBD1. CDR1 SEHNR and CDR2 FQNEAQ come from the germline V gene (reference sequence). V was pared by 1 base and J by 10 bases, with 8 bases of the junction left unmatched. This CDR3 region has 16 residues. Written as DNA, the CDR3 is TGTGCCAGCAGCTTAGGAACCGGGACAGGGAGATCACCCCTCCACTTT. Its translation: CASSLGTGTGRSPLHF.